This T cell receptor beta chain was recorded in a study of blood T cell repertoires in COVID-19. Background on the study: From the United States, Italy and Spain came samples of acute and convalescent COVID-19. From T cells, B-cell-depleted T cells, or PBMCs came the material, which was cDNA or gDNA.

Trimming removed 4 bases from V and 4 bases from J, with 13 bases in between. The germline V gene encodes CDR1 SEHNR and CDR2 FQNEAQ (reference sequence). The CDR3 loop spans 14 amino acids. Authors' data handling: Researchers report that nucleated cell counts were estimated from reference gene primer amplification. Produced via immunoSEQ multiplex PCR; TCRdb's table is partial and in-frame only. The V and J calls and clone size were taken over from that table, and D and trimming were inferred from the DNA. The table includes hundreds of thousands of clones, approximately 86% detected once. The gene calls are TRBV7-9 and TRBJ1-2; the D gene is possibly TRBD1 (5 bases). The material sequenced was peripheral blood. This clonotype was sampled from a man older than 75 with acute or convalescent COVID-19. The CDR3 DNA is TGTGCCAGCAGCTCCGTGGGGGGATCCTATGGCTACACCTTC. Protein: CASSSVGGSYGYTF. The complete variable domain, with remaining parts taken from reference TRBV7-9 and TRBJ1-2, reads DTGVSQNPRHKITKRGQNVTFRCDPISEHNRLYWYRQTLGQGPEFLTYFQNEAQLEKSRLLSDRFSAERPKGSFSTLEIQRTEQGDSAMYLCASSSVGGSYGYTFGSGTRLTVV.